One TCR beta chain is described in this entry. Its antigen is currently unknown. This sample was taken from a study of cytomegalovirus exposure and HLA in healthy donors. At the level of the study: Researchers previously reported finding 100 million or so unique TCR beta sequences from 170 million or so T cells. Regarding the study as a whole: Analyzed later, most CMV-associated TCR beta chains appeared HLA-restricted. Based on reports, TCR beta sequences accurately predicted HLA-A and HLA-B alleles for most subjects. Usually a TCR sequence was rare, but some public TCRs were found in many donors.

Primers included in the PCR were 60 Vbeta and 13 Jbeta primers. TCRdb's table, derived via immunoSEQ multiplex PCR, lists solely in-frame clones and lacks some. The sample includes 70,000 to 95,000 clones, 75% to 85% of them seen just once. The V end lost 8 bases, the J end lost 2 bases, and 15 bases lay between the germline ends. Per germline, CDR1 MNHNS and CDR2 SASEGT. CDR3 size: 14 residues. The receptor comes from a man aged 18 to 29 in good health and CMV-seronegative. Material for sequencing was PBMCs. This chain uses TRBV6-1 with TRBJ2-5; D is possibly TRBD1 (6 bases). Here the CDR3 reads CASGNPDSQETQYF. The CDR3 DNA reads TGTGCCAGCGGTAACCCGGACAGTCAAGAGACCCAGTACTTC.